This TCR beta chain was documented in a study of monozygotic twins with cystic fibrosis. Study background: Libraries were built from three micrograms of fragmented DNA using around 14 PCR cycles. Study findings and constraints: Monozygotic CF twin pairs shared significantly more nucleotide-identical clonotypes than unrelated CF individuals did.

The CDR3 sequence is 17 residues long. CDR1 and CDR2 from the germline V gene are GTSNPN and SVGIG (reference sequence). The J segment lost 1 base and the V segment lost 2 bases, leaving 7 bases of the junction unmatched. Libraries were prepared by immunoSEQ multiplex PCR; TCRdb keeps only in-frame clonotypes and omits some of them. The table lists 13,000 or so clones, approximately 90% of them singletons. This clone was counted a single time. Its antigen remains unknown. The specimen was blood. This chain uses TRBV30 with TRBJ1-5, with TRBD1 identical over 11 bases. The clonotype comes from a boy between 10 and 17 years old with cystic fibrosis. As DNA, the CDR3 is TGTGCCTGGAGTTCCGGGACAGGGGGTACGAGCAATCAGCCCCAGCATTTT. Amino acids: CAWSSGTGGTSNQPQHF.